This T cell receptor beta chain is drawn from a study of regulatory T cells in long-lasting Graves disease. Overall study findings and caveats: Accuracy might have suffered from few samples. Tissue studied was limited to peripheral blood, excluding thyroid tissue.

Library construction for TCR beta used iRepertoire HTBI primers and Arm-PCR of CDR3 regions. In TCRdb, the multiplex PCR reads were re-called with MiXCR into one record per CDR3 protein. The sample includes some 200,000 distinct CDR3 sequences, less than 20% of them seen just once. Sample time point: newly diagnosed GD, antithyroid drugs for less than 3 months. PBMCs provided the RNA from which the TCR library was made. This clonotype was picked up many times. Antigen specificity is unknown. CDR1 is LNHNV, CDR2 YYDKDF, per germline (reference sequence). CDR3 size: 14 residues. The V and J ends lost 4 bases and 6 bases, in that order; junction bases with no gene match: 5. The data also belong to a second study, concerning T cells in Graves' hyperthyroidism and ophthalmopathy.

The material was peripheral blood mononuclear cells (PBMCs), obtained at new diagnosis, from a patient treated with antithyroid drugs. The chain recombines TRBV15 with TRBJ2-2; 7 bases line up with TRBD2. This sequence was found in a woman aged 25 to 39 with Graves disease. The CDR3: CATSKAAGSGELFF. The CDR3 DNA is TGTGCCACCAGCAAAGCAGCGGGATCCGGGGAGCTGTTTTTT.